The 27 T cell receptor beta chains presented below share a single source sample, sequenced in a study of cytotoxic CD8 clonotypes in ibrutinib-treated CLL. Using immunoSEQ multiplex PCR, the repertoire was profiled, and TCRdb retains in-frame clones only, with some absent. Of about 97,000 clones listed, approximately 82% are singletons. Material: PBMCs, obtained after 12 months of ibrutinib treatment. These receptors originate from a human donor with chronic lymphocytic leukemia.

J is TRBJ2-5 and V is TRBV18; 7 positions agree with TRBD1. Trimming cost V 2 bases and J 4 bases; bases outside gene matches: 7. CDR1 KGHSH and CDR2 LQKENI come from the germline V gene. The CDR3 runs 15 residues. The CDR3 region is CASSPGQVRGETQYF. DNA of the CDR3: TGTGCCAGCTCACCAGGACAGGTCAGGGGAGAGACCCAGTACTTC.

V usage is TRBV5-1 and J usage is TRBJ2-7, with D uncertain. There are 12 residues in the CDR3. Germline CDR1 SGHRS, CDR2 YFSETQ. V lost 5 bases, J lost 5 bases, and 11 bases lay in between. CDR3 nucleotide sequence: TGCGCCAGCAGTCTGGGGTGGGACGAGCAGTACTTC. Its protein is CASSLGWDEQYF.

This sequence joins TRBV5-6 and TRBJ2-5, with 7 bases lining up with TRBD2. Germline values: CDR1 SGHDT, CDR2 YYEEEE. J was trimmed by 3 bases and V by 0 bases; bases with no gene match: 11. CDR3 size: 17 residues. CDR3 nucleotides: TGTGCCAGCAGCTTGGTGGGGCAGCGGGGAGCCGAAGAGACCCAGTACTTC. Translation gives CASSLVGQRGAEETQYF.

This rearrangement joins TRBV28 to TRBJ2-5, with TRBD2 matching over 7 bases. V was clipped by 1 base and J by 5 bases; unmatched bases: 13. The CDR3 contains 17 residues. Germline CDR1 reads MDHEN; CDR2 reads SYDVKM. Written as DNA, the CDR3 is TGTGCCAGCAGTTTATACTATGCCGGTCCGGGGGGTGAGACCCAGTACTTC. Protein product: CASSLYYAGPGGETQYF.

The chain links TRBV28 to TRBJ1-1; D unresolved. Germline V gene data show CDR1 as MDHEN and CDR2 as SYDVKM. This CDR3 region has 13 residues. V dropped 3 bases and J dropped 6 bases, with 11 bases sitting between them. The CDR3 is CASSLASPPEAFF. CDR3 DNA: TGTGCCAGCAGTTTGGCATCCCCACCTGAAGCTTTCTTT. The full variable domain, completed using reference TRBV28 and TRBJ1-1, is DVKVTQSSRYLVKRTGEKVFLECVQDMDHENMFWYRQDPGLGLRLIYFSYDVKMKEKGDIPEGYSVSREKKERFSLILESASTNQTSMYLCASSLASPPEAFFGQGTRLTVV.

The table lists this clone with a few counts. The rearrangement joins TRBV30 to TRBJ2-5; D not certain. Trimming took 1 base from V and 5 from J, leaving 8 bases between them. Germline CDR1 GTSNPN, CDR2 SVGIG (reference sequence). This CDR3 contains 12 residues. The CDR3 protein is CAWSEGSETQYF. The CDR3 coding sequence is TGTGCCTGGAGTGAGGGTTCGGAGACCCAGTACTTC.

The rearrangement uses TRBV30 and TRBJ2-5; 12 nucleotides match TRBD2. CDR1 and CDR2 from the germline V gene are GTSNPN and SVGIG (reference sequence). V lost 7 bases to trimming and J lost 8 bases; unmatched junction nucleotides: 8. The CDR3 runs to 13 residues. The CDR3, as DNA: TGTGCCTCCCTGACTAGCGGGGGTTTTACCCAGTACTTC. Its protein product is CASLTSGGFTQYF.

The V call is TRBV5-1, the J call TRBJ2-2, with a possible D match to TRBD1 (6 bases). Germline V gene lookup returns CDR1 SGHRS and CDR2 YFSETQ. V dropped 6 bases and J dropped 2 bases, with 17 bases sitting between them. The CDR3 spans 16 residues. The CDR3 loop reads CASTTGNGANTGELFF. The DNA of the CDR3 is TGCGCCAGCACCACAGGGAATGGAGCCAACACCGGGGAGCTGTTTTTT.

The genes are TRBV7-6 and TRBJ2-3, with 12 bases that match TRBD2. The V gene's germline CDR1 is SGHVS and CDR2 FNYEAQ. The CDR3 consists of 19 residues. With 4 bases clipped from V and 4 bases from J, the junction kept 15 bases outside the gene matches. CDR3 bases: TGTGCCAGCAGCTCCCTCGATGGGGCTAGCGGGGGGGTTCCAGATACGCAGTATTTT. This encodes CASSSLDGASGGVPDTQYF.

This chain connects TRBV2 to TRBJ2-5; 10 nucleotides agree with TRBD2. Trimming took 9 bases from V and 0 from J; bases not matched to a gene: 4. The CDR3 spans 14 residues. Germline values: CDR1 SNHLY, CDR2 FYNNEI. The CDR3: CASLAGEHQETQYF. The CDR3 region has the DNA TGTGCCAGTCTAGCGGGGGAGCACCAAGAGACCCAGTACTTC.

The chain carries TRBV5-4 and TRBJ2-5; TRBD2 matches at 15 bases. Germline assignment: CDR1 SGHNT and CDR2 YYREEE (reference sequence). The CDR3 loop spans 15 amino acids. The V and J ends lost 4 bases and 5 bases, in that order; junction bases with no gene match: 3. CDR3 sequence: CASSRTSGGAETQYF. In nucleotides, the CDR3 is TGTGCCAGCAGCCGGACTAGCGGGGGGGCTGAGACCCAGTACTTC. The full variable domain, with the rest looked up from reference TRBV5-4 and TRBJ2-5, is ETGVTQSPTHLIKTRGQQVTLRCSSQSGHNTVSWYQQALGQGPQFIFQYYREEENGRGNFPPRFSGLQFPNYSSELNVNALELDDSALYLCASSRTSGGAETQYFGPGTRLLVL.

CDR3 region: CASSPEGNSPLHF. Written as DNA, the CDR3 is TGTGCCAGCAGCCCCGAAGGGAATTCACCCCTCCACTTT. The chain combines TRBV6-4 with TRBJ1-6, with D unresolved. The CDR3 loop spans 13 amino acids. V was pared by 6 bases and J by 7 bases, with 10 bases between. Per the germline V gene, CDR1 is MRHNA and CDR2 is SNTAGT.

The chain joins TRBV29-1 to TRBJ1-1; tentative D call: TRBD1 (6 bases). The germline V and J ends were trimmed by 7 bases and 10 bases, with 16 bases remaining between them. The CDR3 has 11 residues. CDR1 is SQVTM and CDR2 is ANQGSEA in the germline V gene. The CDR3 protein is CSARQAGGAFF. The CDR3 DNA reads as TGCAGCGCCCGACAGGCCGGCGGAGCTTTCTTT. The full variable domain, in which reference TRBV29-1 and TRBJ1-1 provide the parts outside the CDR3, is SAVISQKPSRDICQRGTSLTIQCQVDSQVTMMFWYRQQPGQSLTLIATANQGSEATYESGFVIDKFPISRPNLTFSTLTVSNMSPEDSSIYLCSARQAGGAFFGQGTRLTVV.

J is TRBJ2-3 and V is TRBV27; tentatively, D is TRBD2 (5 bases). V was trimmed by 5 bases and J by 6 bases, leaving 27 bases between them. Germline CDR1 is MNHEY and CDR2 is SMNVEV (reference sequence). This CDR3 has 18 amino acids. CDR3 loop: CASSPSPTRYSSVDTQYF. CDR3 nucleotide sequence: TGTGCCAGCAGTCCCTCCCCCACTAGGTATTCGTCGGTGGATACGCAGTATTTT.

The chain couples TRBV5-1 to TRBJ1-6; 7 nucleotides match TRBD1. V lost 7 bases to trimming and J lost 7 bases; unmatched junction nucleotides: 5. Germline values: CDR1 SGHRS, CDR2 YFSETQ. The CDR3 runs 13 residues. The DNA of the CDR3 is TGCGCCAGCCGGGACAGAGAAAATTCACCCCTCCACTTT. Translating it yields CASRDRENSPLHF. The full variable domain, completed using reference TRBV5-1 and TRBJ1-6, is KAGVTQTPRYLIKTRGQQVTLSCSPISGHRSVSWYQQTPGQGLQFLFEYFSETQRNKGNFPGRFSGRQFSNSRSEMNVSTLELGDSALYLCASRDRENSPLHFGNGTRLTVT.

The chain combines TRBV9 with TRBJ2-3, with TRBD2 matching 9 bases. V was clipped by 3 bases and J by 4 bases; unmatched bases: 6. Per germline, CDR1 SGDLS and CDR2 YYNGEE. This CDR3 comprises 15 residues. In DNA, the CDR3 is TGTGCCAGCAGCGACCGCGGGACTAGCTCAGATACGCAGTATTTT. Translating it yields CASSDRGTSSDTQYF.

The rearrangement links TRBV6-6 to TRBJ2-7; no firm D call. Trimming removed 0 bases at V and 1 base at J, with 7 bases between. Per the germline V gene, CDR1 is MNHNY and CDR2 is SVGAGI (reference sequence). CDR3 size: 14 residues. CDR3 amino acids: CASSYSGQSYEQYF. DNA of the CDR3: TGTGCCAGCAGTTACTCCGGCCAGTCCTACGAGCAGTACTTC.

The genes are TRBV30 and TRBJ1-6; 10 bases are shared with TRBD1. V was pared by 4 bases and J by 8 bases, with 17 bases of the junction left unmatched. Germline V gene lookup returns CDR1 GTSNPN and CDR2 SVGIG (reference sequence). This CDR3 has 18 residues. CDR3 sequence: CAWISGTGAPRADSPLHF. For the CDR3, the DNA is TGTGCCTGGATAAGTGGGACAGGGGCGCCGAGGGCTGATTCACCCCTCCACTTT.

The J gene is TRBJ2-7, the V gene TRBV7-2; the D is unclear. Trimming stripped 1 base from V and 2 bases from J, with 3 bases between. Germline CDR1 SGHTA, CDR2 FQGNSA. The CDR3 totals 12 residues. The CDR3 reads CASSLEPYEQYF. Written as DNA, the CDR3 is TGTGCCAGCAGCTTAGAGCCCTACGAGCAGTACTTC.

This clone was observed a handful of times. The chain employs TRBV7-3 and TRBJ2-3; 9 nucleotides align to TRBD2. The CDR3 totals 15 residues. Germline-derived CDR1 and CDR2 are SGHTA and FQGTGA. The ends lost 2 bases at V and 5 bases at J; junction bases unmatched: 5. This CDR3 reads CASSLGAGGQDTQYF. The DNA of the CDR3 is TGTGCCAGCAGCTTAGGAGCGGGGGGACAAGATACGCAGTATTTT.

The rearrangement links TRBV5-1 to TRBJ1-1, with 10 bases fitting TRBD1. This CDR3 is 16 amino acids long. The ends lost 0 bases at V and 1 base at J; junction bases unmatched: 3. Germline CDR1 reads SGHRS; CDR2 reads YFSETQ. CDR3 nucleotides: TGCGCCAGCAGCTTGGGACAGGGGGCAGGGAACACTGAAGCTTTCTTT. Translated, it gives CASSLGQGAGNTEAFF.

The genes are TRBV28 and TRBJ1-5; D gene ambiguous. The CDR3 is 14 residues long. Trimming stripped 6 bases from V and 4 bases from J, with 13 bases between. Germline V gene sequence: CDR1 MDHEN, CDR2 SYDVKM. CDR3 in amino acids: CASRSYLENQPQHF. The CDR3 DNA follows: TGTGCCAGCAGGTCGTACCTGGAGAATCAGCCCCAGCATTTT.

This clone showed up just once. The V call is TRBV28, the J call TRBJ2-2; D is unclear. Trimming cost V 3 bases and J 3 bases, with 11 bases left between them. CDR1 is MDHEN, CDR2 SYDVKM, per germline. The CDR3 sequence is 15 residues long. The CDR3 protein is CASSLHRKDTGELFF. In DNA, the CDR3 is TGTGCCAGCAGTTTGCACAGAAAGGACACCGGGGAGCTGTTTTTT.

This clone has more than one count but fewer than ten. The CDR3 nucleotides are TGTGCCAGCAGCTCGAATACCGGGACTAATTCACCCCTCCACTTT. This codes for CASSSNTGTNSPLHF. The chain combines TRBV7-3 with TRBJ1-6, with D maybe TRBD1 (5 bases). V was clipped by 4 bases and J by 6 bases, with 13 bases between them. Per the germline V gene, CDR1 is SGHTA and CDR2 is FQGTGA. This CDR3 is 15 amino acids long.

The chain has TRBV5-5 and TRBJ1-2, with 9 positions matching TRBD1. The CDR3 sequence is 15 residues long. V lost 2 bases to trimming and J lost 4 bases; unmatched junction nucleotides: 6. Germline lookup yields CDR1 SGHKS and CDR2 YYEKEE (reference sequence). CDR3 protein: CASSLPGQGFYGYTF. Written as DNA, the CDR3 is TGTGCCAGCAGCTTACCGGGACAGGGTTTCTATGGCTACACCTTC.

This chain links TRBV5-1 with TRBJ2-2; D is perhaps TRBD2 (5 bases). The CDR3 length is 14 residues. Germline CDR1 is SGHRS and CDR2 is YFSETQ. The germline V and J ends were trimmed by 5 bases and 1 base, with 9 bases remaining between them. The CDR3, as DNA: TGCGCCAGCAGAGCGGACGGGAACACCGGGGAGCTGTTTTTT. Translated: CASRADGNTGELFF. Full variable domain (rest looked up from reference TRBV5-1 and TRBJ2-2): KAGVTQTPRYLIKTRGQQVTLSCSPISGHRSVSWYQQTPGQGLQFLFEYFSETQRNKGNFPGRFSGRQFSNSRSEMNVSTLELGDSALYLCASRADGNTGELFFGEGSRLTVL.

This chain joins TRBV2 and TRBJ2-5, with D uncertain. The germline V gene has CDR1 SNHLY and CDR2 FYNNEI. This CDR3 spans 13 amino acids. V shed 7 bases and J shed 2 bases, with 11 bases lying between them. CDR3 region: CASTIRMQETQYF. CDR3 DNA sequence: TGTGCCAGCACTATACGAATGCAAGAGACCCAGTACTTC.